The 32 T cell receptor beta chains given below trace back to one sample, sequenced in a study of T cell repertoires in ileal Crohn's disease. Time point defined: neoterminal ileum biopsy at postoperative endoscopy, about 6 months after surgery. This table comes from immunoSEQ multiplex PCR, and its TCRdb copy is limited to in-frame clones, with some not included. Of fewer than 12,000 clones listed, around 75% are singletons. The specimen was ileal tissue. These receptor sequences come from an adult with Crohn's disease.

The chain carries TRBV4-2 and TRBJ1-5, with 7 bases lining up with TRBD1. V gave up 4 bases and J gave up 4 bases; unmatched junction bases: 4. The CDR3 spans 14 residues. Germline V gene data show CDR1 as LGHNA and CDR2 as YNFKEQ. The CDR3 loop reads CASSPGQVNQPQHF. The CDR3 bases are TGTGCCAGCAGCCCCGGACAGGTTAATCAGCCCCAGCATTTT.

The chain uses TRBV7-2 and TRBJ2-7; no clear D. V shed 5 bases and J shed 4 bases, with 9 bases lying between them. The CDR3 is made up of 12 amino acids. Germline V lookup: CDR1 SGHTA, CDR2 FQGNSA. This CDR3 reads CASSTSRYEQYF. CDR3 nucleotides: TGTGCCAGCAGCACCTCTAGGTACGAGCAGTACTTC.

This clone has a handful of counts. The chain joins TRBV6-1 to TRBJ1-2, with 8 bases fitting TRBD1. The CDR3 contains 15 residues. After removal of 6 bases from V and 4 bases from J, the junction contained 10 bases not matched to a gene. Germline-derived CDR1 and CDR2 are MNHNS and SASEGT. CDR3 coding DNA: TGTGCCAGCAGCCTACAGACAGGGGTCTCCTATGGCTACACCTTC. Translation: CASSLQTGVSYGYTF.

This clone appeared a single time. V gene TRBV2 combines with J gene TRBJ1-1, with D perhaps matching TRBD1 (5 bases). The CDR3 is 13 amino acids. V lost 10 bases and J 1 base, leaving 13 bases between the germline ends. CDR1 is SNHLY and CDR2 is FYNNEI in the germline V gene. This CDR3 is CATYRDRNTEAFF. The CDR3 DNA is TGTGCCACTTACCGAGACAGGAACACTGAAGCTTTCTTT.

CDR3 loop: CASTNAGSLTEQYF. CDR3 bases: TGTGCCAGCACCAACGCCGGGAGCCTGACCGAGCAGTACTTC. The chain employs TRBV6-1 and TRBJ2-7, with D possibly being TRBD2 (6 bases). V shed 7 bases and J shed 6 bases, with 19 bases lying between them. The germline V gene encodes CDR1 MNHNS and CDR2 SASEGT. The CDR3 covers 14 residues.

This chain joins TRBV6-5 and TRBJ1-6; perhaps TRBD1 as D (5 bases). Deletions cut 7 bases from V and 9 bases from J, with 13 bases between. The CDR3 has 13 residues. Germline CDR1 reads MNHEY; CDR2 reads SVGAGI. The CDR3 loop is CASTSGEFSPLHF. CDR3 nucleotide sequence: TGTGCCAGCACCTCGGGGGAGTTTTCACCCCTCCACTTT.

V is TRBV7-2 and J is TRBJ2-1, with 9 bases aligning to TRBD2. Germline CDR1 and CDR2: SGHTA and FQGNSA. After removal of 5 bases from V and 10 bases from J, the junction contained 12 bases not matched to a gene. This CDR3 is 15 amino acids long. The CDR3 nucleotides are TGTGCCAGCAGCCCCATAGCGGGGGCTGGGGGGGAGCAGTTCTTC. Translation gives CASSPIAGAGGEQFF.

This chain connects TRBV5-8 to TRBJ2-2; D perhaps matches TRBD1 (6 bases). With 1 base removed from V and 3 bases from J, the gap between germline ends came to 10 bases. The CDR3 runs 15 residues. CDR1 and CDR2 from the germline V gene are SGHTS and YDEGEE. The CDR3 spells CASSLTGLYTGELFF. The CDR3 DNA reads as TGTGCCAGCAGCTTGACAGGGCTGTACACCGGGGAGCTGTTTTTT.

This chain connects TRBV19 to TRBJ1-1; 11 bases fit TRBD1. CDR1 LNHDA and CDR2 SQIVND come from the germline V gene (reference sequence). The CDR3 consists of 13 residues. J was trimmed by 10 bases and V by 8 bases; bases with no gene match: 9. The CDR3 bases are TGTGCCAGTCAAAAGTCGGACAGGGGGCGAGCTTTCTTT. It yields the protein CASQKSDRGRAFF.

The V call is TRBV30, the J call TRBJ1-2, with 7 nucleotides matching TRBD1. This CDR3 is built from 13 residues. The ends lost 4 bases at V and 4 bases at J; junction bases unmatched: 6. Per germline, CDR1 GTSNPN and CDR2 SVGIG (reference sequence). CDR3 nucleotides: TGTGCCTGGAAGGCAGGGGGAGGCTATGGCTACACCTTC. Translating it yields CAWKAGGGYGYTF.

This clone has more than one count but fewer than ten. V is TRBV5-1 and J is TRBJ1-1, with 7 bases identical to TRBD1. CDR1 and CDR2 from the germline V gene are SGHRS and YFSETQ. This CDR3 comprises 13 residues. Trimming at V came to 0 bases and at J to 6 bases, leaving 2 bases not matched to a gene. CDR3 DNA sequence: TGCGCCAGCAGCTTGGCAGGGGGAGCTGAAGCTTTCTTT. This translates into CASSLAGGAEAFF.

The chain links TRBV9 to TRBJ1-2, with 7 bases fitting TRBD1. J was trimmed by 6 bases and V by 2 bases; bases with no gene match: 22. CDR1 SGDLS and CDR2 YYNGEE come from the germline V gene. This CDR3 has 19 amino acids. The CDR3 is CASSVSTLVGQDPFDGYTF. The CDR3 nucleotides read TGTGCCAGCAGCGTCTCGACTCTGGTAGGACAGGACCCCTTCGATGGCTACACCTTC.

CDR3 sequence: CASSRDRAPGELFF. In DNA form, the CDR3 reads TGTGCCAGCAGTCGAGACAGGGCTCCCGGGGAGCTGTTTTTT. V gene TRBV7-9 combines with J gene TRBJ2-2; 7 bases line up with TRBD1. There are 14 residues in the CDR3. The J segment lost 6 bases and the V segment lost 6 bases, leaving 7 bases of the junction unmatched. Germline V lookup: CDR1 SEHNR, CDR2 FQNEAQ (reference sequence).

By share of the sample, this clone is medium-sized. The chain is built from TRBV7-9 and TRBJ2-3; 9 nucleotides line up with TRBD1. The CDR3 loop spans 15 amino acids. CDR1 SEHNR and CDR2 FQNEAQ come from the germline V gene (reference sequence). V lost 5 bases to trimming and J lost 0 bases; unmatched junction nucleotides: 3. The CDR3, as DNA: TGTGCCAGCAGCCCGGACAGGGGAAGCACAGATACGCAGTATTTT. Translating gives CASSPDRGSTDTQYF.

This rearrangement joins TRBV30 to TRBJ1-1, with D perhaps matching TRBD1 (5 bases). Trimming left V 1 base short and J 0 bases short, with 6 bases between. The germline gives CDR1 GTSNPN, CDR2 SVGIG (reference sequence). CDR3 size: 13 residues. For the CDR3, the DNA is TGTGCCTGGAGTGGACAGTTGAACACTGAAGCTTTCTTT. Translated, it gives CAWSGQLNTEAFF.

The genes are TRBV7-2 and TRBJ2-6; D is perhaps TRBD2 (5 bases). V gave up 5 bases and J gave up 2 bases, with 19 bases separating them. This CDR3 comprises 18 residues. Looked up from germline, CDR1 is SGHTA and CDR2 is FQGNSA. In DNA form, the CDR3 reads TGTGCCAGCAGCGCCACTCCGGCGGGTGCTACTGGGGCCAACGTCCTGACTTTC. Translation gives CASSATPAGATGANVLTF.

This clone was recorded only once. The genes are TRBV29-1 and TRBJ1-2; D is ambiguous. Per the germline V gene, CDR1 is SQVTM and CDR2 is ANQGSEA. The CDR3 has 13 residues. V was pared by 5 bases and J by 3 bases, with 13 bases between. In nucleotides, the CDR3 is TGCAGCGTTCACCGGCGGGGTCACTATGGCTACACCTTC. It specifies CSVHRRGHYGYTF.

This clone came up a few times. The chain couples TRBV4-1 to TRBJ2-7; 8 positions agree with TRBD1. The CDR3 spans 15 residues. The germline gives CDR1 MGHRA, CDR2 YSYEKL. With 4 bases clipped from V and 3 bases from J, the junction kept 8 bases outside the gene matches. The CDR3: CASSPGDRIFYEQYF. The CDR3 DNA is TGCGCCAGCAGCCCTGGGGACAGGATTTTCTACGAGCAGTACTTC.

The rearrangement links TRBV7-9 to TRBJ2-1, with TRBD1 matching over 7 bases. The germline V gene has CDR1 SEHNR and CDR2 FQNEAQ (reference sequence). The V segment lost 0 bases and the J segment 15 bases; nucleotides outside the gene matches: 8. The CDR3 sequence is 13 residues long. The CDR3 spells CASSLAGQARAFF. The CDR3 DNA reads TGTGCCAGCAGCTTAGCCGGACAGGCCCGAGCGTTCTTC.

This CDR3 is CATSRDYPGQGRNTIYF. CDR3 coding DNA: TGTGCCACCAGCAGAGATTATCCGGGACAGGGGAGAAACACCATATATTTT. V usage is TRBV15 and J usage is TRBJ1-3, with 10 nucleotides matching TRBD1. The V gene's germline CDR1 is LNHNV and CDR2 YYDKDF (reference sequence). The CDR3 runs 17 residues. V dropped 0 bases and J dropped 5; count of bases not matched to a gene: 7.

The chain employs TRBV5-6 and TRBJ1-5; no definite D call. CDR3 length: 15 residues. Deletions cut 4 bases from V and 5 bases from J, with 16 bases between. Germline V gene sequence: CDR1 SGHDT, CDR2 YYEEEE. The DNA of the CDR3 is TGTGCCAGCAGCCTGGTGGGAGAGGGAGATCAGCCCCAGCATTTT. This translates into CASSLVGEGDQPQHF.

The chain links TRBV5-1 to TRBJ2-7, with 9 bases lining up with TRBD1. Germline CDR1 SGHRS, CDR2 YFSETQ. The J segment lost 0 bases and the V segment lost 1 base, leaving 5 bases of the junction unmatched. This CDR3 has 16 residues. The CDR3 nucleotides read TGCGCCAGCAGCTTGAATGGACAGGGGAGCTCCTACGAGCAGTACTTC. It yields the protein CASSLNGQGSSYEQYF.

V is TRBV5-4 and J is TRBJ2-1; D gene uncertain. Germline CDR1 and CDR2: SGHNT and YYREEE (reference sequence). Trimming removed 0 bases at V and 9 bases at J, with 7 bases between. This CDR3 has 12 amino acids. In DNA, the CDR3 is TGTGCCAGCAGCTTGGAAGGCGGTGAGCAGTTCTTC. Protein: CASSLEGGEQFF.

V is TRBV7-3 and J is TRBJ2-1, with 10 bases matching TRBD2. From germline, CDR1 is SGHTA and CDR2 FQGTGA. This CDR3 has 14 amino acids. Unmatched junction bases numbered 1, after V lost 3 bases and J lost 5 bases. CDR3 loop: CASSFGLADNEQFF. The CDR3 region has the DNA TGTGCCAGCAGCTTTGGACTAGCGGACAATGAGCAGTTCTTC.

This clone showed up just once. The chain couples TRBV7-2 to TRBJ1-3; TRBD1 matches 8 bases. The V gene's germline CDR1 is SGHTA and CDR2 FQGNSA. The trim removed 5 bases at V and 3 bases at J, leaving 6 bases unmatched. The CDR3 is 15 residues long. CDR3 in amino acids: CASSKTGGGGNTIYF. The CDR3 coding sequence is TGTGCCAGCAGCAAAACAGGGGGGGGTGGAAACACCATATATTTT.

The rearrangement joins TRBV7-4 to TRBJ1-6; 7 positions agree with TRBD1. V lost 5 bases and J lost 9; bases outside the gene matches: 7. CDR3 length: 14 amino acids. Germline V lookup: CDR1 SGHVT, CDR2 SQSDAQ. As DNA, the CDR3 is TGTGCCAGCAGCACCGGGACAGTTCGTTCACCCCTCCACTTT. It yields the protein CASSTGTVRSPLHF. Complete variable domain (other parts from reference TRBV7-4 and TRBJ1-6): GAGVSQSPRYKVAKRGRDVALRCDSISGHVTLYWYRQTLGQGSEVLTYSQSDAQRDKSGRPSGRFSAERPERSVSTLKIQRTEQGDSAVYLCASSTGTVRSPLHFGNGTRLTVT.

V and J are TRBV6-5 and TRBJ2-5, with D hard to call. The germline gives CDR1 MNHEY, CDR2 SVGAGI. The V gene lost 3 bases and the J gene lost 2 bases, with 7 bases spanning the gap. The CDR3 spans 13 residues. This CDR3 reads CASSYWQQETQYF. Here the CDR3 DNA reads TGTGCCAGCAGTTATTGGCAGCAAGAGACCCAGTACTTC.

This rearrangement joins TRBV9 to TRBJ2-3; 8 bases agree with TRBD1. J lost 1 base, V lost 3 bases, and 7 bases had no gene match. Germline lookup yields CDR1 SGDLS and CDR2 YYNGEE. This CDR3 has 16 amino acids. The CDR3 loop reads CASSAQTGAGTDTQYF. CDR3 in DNA: TGTGCCAGCAGCGCACAGACAGGGGCGGGCACAGATACGCAGTATTTT.

The gene calls are TRBV29-1 and TRBJ1-1; D not certain. The CDR3 loop spans 13 amino acids. V was clipped by 2 bases and J by 1 base, with 8 bases between them. Germline V gene lookup returns CDR1 SQVTM and CDR2 ANQGSEA. The CDR3 sequence is CSVERGSNTEAFF. The CDR3 DNA reads TGCAGCGTTGAACGGGGTTCGAACACTGAAGCTTTCTTT. Full variable domain (outside the CDR3, taken from reference TRBV29-1 and TRBJ1-1): SAVISQKPSRDICQRGTSLTIQCQVDSQVTMMFWYRQQPGQSLTLIATANQGSEATYESGFVIDKFPISRPNLTFSTLTVSNMSPEDSSIYLCSVERGSNTEAFFGQGTRLTVV.

The rearrangement uses TRBV7-9 and TRBJ1-2; 7 nucleotides align to TRBD1. Trimming took 4 bases from V and 4 from J; bases not matched to a gene: 12. This CDR3 region has 16 residues. The germline gives CDR1 SEHNR, CDR2 FQNEAQ (reference sequence). CDR3 coding DNA: TGTGCCAGCAGCTCAAAACAGGGGCCCCGTGGCTATGGCTACACCTTC. Translation gives CASSSKQGPRGYGYTF. Full variable domain (remainder filled in from reference TRBV7-9 and TRBJ1-2): DTGVSQNPRHKITKRGQNVTFRCDPISEHNRLYWYRQTLGQGPEFLTYFQNEAQLEKSRLLSDRFSAERPKGSFSTLEIQRTEQGDSAMYLCASSSKQGPRGYGYTFGSGTRLTVV.

The CDR3 sequence: CASSDPGGSYEQYF. The CDR3 DNA sequence: TGTGCCAGCAGTGATCCAGGGGGCTCCTACGAGCAGTACTTC. V usage is TRBV27 and J usage is TRBJ2-7; TRBD1 matches 7 bases. The CDR3 is 14 amino acids. V lost 5 bases and J lost 0; bases outside the gene matches: 4. From germline, CDR1 is MNHEY and CDR2 SMNVEV (reference sequence).

This clone was picked up a small number of times. The CDR3 DNA reads TGTGCCAGTCGGACAGGGAGTAACCTCCACTTT. Translated: CASRTGSNLHF. The V call is TRBV2, the J call TRBJ1-6; TRBD1 agrees at 8 bases. CDR3 length: 11 residues. Germline CDR1 reads SNHLY; CDR2 reads FYNNEI. The V and J ends lost 9 bases and 15 bases, in that order; junction bases with no gene match: 7.